This TCR beta chain was documented in a study of blood T cells in healthy people across ages. Background on the study: Template switching retrieved approximately one barcoded beta molecule for each two T cells. Study observations and caveats: As naive T cell percentage varied, TCR beta diversity correlated strongly with it.

This CDR3 spans 13 amino acids. Trimming took 6 bases from V and 3 from J, leaving 12 bases between them. Looked up from germline, CDR1 is MNHNS and CDR2 is SASEGT. The authors ran a second PCR of roughly 6 to 12 cycles using a sample-barcoded 5' primer and a J-beta primer mix. Each of the cDNA molecules was tagged by a template-switch adaptor with 12 random nucleotides. TCRdb analysed the 5' RACE reads with MiXCR anew, one entry per CDR3 protein. The sample carries 650,000 to 950,000 distinct CDR3 sequences, about 42% recorded once. To note about this clonotype: No antigen is known for it.

This receptor was obtained from a man aged 55 to 70 in good health. The sample taken for sequencing was blood. V is TRBV6-1 and J is TRBJ2-7; D uncertain. CDR3 sequence: CASSTGPDYEQYF. DNA of the CDR3: TGTGCCAGCAGCACCGGGCCAGACTACGAGCAGTACTTC.